The rows below give T cell receptor beta chains drawn from one sample of a study of siplizumab effects on memory and regulatory T cells. TCRdb's table, derived via immunoSEQ multiplex PCR, lists solely in-frame clones and lacks some. This table holds about 100,000 clones, 90% to 95% found once. The sequencing input was Tregs sorted from blood. Receptors originate from a human donor in good health. CDR3s include the opening cysteine and the closing phenylalanine or tryptophan. Each record gives: V gene, J gene, CDR3 protein.

TRBV6-4,TRBJ2-6,CASSATGANVLTF
TRBV5-1,TRBJ2-3,CASSSRTGVFSDTQYF
TRBV5-1,TRBJ2-2,CAGSTGQGLTGELFF
TRBV28,TRBJ2-7,CASSLMYGTSGAEQYF
TRBV7-9,TRBJ1-2,CASSMTAYGYTF
TRBV25-1,TRBJ1-2,CASQGFRYGYTF
TRBV2,TRBJ2-2,CASSRSSDPYTGELFF
TRBV7-3,TRBJ2-4,CASSSRVGTPLGIQYF
TRBV23-1,TRBJ1-1,CASSQGVVGAFF
TRBV5-1,TRBJ1-1,CASSLVLNTEAFF
TRBV7-3,TRBJ2-1,CASSLRRDRGNEQFF
TRBV6-1,TRBJ2-3,CASSEMASGTDTQYF
TRBV19,TRBJ2-5,CASSIVAAGAETQYF
TRBV7-3,TRBJ1-6,CASSPGTDNSPLHF
TRBV30,TRBJ1-6,CAWGGGGYNSPLHF
TRBV11-2,TRBJ1-1,CASSLATEAFF
TRBV15,TRBJ2-1,CATSRELAGGSYNEQFF
TRBV11-2,TRBJ2-1,CASSPIRAAYNEQFF
TRBV30,TRBJ2-3,CAWGNPSGAGDTQYF
TRBV30,TRBJ1-2,CAWSVVLGANYGYTF